Below, 15 T cell receptor beta chains from the same sample are listed, as sequenced in a study of blood T cell repertoires in COVID-19. Profiled with immunoSEQ multiplex PCR; TCRdb holds only in-frame clones, not every one. Of hundreds of thousands of clones listed, approximately 81% were seen once; the top ten hold 3.5% to 4%. The sequenced sample was peripheral blood. These receptors were taken from a woman younger than 30 with acute or convalescent COVID-19.

This rearrangement joins TRBV28 to TRBJ1-1; weak D call: TRBD1 (5 bases). Trimming took off 2 bases at V and 4 bases at J, with 14 bases between the two ends. The CDR3 sequence is 15 residues long. Germline V CDR1 and CDR2: MDHEN, SYDVKM. CDR3 DNA sequence: TGTGCCAGCAGTTTACCCCTCGGGGGAACCACTGAAGCTTTCTTT. It yields the protein CASSLPLGGTTEAFF.

The rearrangement joins TRBV6-1 to TRBJ2-2, with TRBD2 matching over 7 bases. Trimming cost V 2 bases and J 6 bases; bases outside gene matches: 6. Looked up from germline, CDR1 is MNHNS and CDR2 is SASEGT. This CDR3 region has 15 residues. CDR3 DNA sequence: TGTGCCAGCAGTGAAAAAGGCGGGAGTGCCGGGGAGCTGTTTTTT. Translation: CASSEKGGSAGELFF.

The chain joins TRBV7-3 to TRBJ1-1, with D uncertain. Germline assignment: CDR1 SGHTA and CDR2 FQGTGA. V dropped 3 bases and J dropped 3 bases, with 11 bases sitting between them. This CDR3 region has 14 residues. The CDR3 bases are TGTGCCAGCAGCTTTAAGGAGACGGACACTGAAGCTTTCTTT. It translates to CASSFKETDTEAFF.

The V gene is TRBV6-1, the J gene TRBJ2-7, with D perhaps TRBD1 (5 bases). V was clipped by 2 bases and J by 2 bases, with 16 bases between them. The CDR3 length is 16 residues. The germline CDR1 and CDR2 sequences are MNHNS and SASEGT. DNA for the CDR3: TGTGCCAGCAGTGAAATATTGGGCTCAGGGACCTACGAGCAGTACTTC. Translation gives CASSEILGSGTYEQYF.

The chain employs TRBV24-1 and TRBJ2-3; 9 nucleotides align to TRBD2. The CDR3 has 14 residues. V was pared by 4 bases and J by 7 bases, with 5 bases of the junction left unmatched. The germline V gene has CDR1 KGHDR and CDR2 SFDVKD. The CDR3 DNA is TGTGCCACCAGTGAGATGTCTAGCGGGAATACGCAGTATTTT. Translation gives CATSEMSSGNTQYF.

The V call is TRBV19, the J call TRBJ2-1; perhaps TRBD1 as D (6 bases). Germline V gives CDR1 LNHDA, CDR2 SQIVND (reference sequence). V shed 7 bases and J shed 9 bases, with 16 bases lying between them. This CDR3 comprises 13 residues. CDR3 bases: TGTGCCAGTACCAGGACAGCTCAGGGTGAGCAGTTCTTC. It is translated as CASTRTAQGEQFF.

The chain employs TRBV7-3 and TRBJ2-2; the D is unclear. Trimming took 5 bases from V and 6 from J, leaving 16 bases between them. The CDR3 sequence is 15 residues long. The germline gives CDR1 SGHTA, CDR2 FQGTGA. The CDR3 DNA reads as TGTGCCAGCAGCGAAGCCTGGGTCCGGGCCGGGGAGCTGTTTTTT. It translates to CASSEAWVRAGELFF. The full variable domain, rest sourced from reference TRBV7-3 and TRBJ2-2, is GAGVSQTPSNKVTEKGKYVELRCDPISGHTALYWYRQSLGQGPEFLIYFQGTGAADDSGLPNDRFFAVRPEGSVSTLKIQRTERGDSAVYLCASSEAWVRAGELFFGEGSRLTVL.

This clone has more than one count but fewer than ten. The chain carries TRBV7-3 and TRBJ1-1; 8 bases agree with TRBD1. The CDR3 has 14 amino acids. The germline V gene has CDR1 SGHTA and CDR2 FQGTGA. V trimming: 3 bases; J trimming: 0 bases; junction bases outside the gene matches: 0. CDR3 sequence (DNA): TGTGCCAGCAGCTTGACAGGGGTGAACACTGAAGCTTTCTTT. Its protein product is CASSLTGVNTEAFF. Full variable domain (missing parts from reference TRBV7-3 and TRBJ1-1): GAGVSQTPSNKVTEKGKYVELRCDPISGHTALYWYRQSLGQGPEFLIYFQGTGAADDSGLPNDRFFAVRPEGSVSTLKIQRTERGDSAVYLCASSLTGVNTEAFFGQGTRLTVV.

CDR3 loop: CASTDLGDSPLHF. The CDR3, as DNA: TGTGCCAGCACCGATCTCGGGGATTCACCCCTCCACTTT. This chain joins TRBV7-9 and TRBJ1-6; no reliable D call. From germline, CDR1 is SEHNR and CDR2 FQNEAQ (reference sequence). The CDR3 runs 13 residues. Trimming took 7 bases from V and 8 from J, leaving 12 bases between them.

The chain employs TRBV9 and TRBJ2-1, with D perhaps TRBD1 (6 bases). Looked up from germline, CDR1 is SGDLS and CDR2 is YYNGEE. Trimming pared 3 bases from V and 4 bases from J, leaving 17 bases between. The CDR3 sequence is 16 residues long. The CDR3 region has the DNA TGTGCCAGCAGCGAACAAAGCCGGACAGATTACAATGAGCAGTTCTTC. This gives the protein CASSEQSRTDYNEQFF.

The chain joins TRBV24-1 to TRBJ2-5, with D perhaps matching TRBD1 (5 bases). Germline-derived CDR1 and CDR2 are KGHDR and SFDVKD. Trimming took off 7 bases at V and 5 bases at J, with 10 bases between the two ends. The CDR3 sequence is 12 residues long. CDR3 coding DNA: TGTGCCACCAGCAGGGTCAGTGAGACCCAGTACTTC. This translates into CATSRVSETQYF.

The chain couples TRBV13 to TRBJ2-1, with a tentative D call TRBD2 (5 bases). Per germline, CDR1 PRHDT and CDR2 FYEKMQ (reference sequence). CDR3 length equals 17 residues. V lost 0 bases, J lost 0 bases, and 12 bases lay in between. The CDR3 spells CASSLGRADHSYNEQFF. The CDR3 DNA follows: TGTGCCAGCAGCTTAGGGAGGGCGGATCACTCCTACAATGAGCAGTTCTTC.

The sample holds one count of this clone. The gene calls are TRBV12-3 or TRBV12-4 and TRBJ1-1; D is perhaps TRBD1 (6 bases). V dropped 10 bases and J dropped 3 bases, with 12 bases sitting between them. The CDR3 spans 12 residues. The CDR3 here is CATGGGDTEAFF. The CDR3 coding sequence is TGTGCCACCGGAGGGGGGGACACTGAAGCTTTCTTT.

The J gene is TRBJ2-7, the V gene TRBV19; perhaps TRBD1 as D (6 bases). The germline V gene encodes CDR1 LNHDA and CDR2 SQIVND (reference sequence). The V end lost 1 base, the J end lost 3 bases, and 10 bases lay between the germline ends. This CDR3 spans 14 amino acids. The CDR3 region is CASSIADSHYEQYF. In DNA, the CDR3 is TGTGCCAGTAGTATAGCGGACAGCCACTACGAGCAGTACTTC.

This clone has just one count. This rearrangement joins TRBV6-6 to TRBJ2-7, with 7 bases fitting TRBD1. V gave up 6 bases and J gave up 3 bases; unmatched junction bases: 5. The CDR3 is made up of 13 amino acids. Germline V lookup: CDR1 MNHNY, CDR2 SVGAGI (reference sequence). The CDR3 protein is CASRKDRNYEQYF. CDR3 bases: TGTGCCAGCAGGAAGGACAGGAACTACGAGCAGTACTTC.